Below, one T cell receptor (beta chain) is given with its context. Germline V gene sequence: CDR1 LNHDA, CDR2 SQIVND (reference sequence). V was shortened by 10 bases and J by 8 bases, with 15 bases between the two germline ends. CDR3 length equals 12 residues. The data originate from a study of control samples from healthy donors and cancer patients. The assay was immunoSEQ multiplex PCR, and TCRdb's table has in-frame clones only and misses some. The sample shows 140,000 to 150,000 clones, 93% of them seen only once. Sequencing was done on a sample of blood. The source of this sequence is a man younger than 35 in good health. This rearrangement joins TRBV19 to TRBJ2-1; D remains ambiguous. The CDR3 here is CAIMGPDDEQFF. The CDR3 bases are TGTGCCATTATGGGTCCCGATGATGAGCAGTTCTTC.